Listed below are T cell receptor beta chains from one sample, sequenced in a study of glioma-infiltrating T cells after dendritic cell vaccination. Repertoires were generated with immunoSEQ multiplex PCR, while TCRdb's copy carries only in-frame clones and drops some. The data show around 58,000 clones, 80% to 85% seen once. The material sequenced was blood, taken before dendritic cell vaccination. These TCRs come from a human donor with glioblastoma. The CDR3 runs from the conserved cysteine through the conserved F or W. The order of the fields is D gene, J gene, clone size, V gene, CDR3 DNA, CDR3 protein. D genes are given only for firm matches. Expanded clones are given a class, and other clones once, few, many or no size at all.

D gene: NA
J gene: TRBJ1-2
clone size: NA
V gene: TRBV7-2
CDR3 DNA: TGTGCCAGCAGCAAGATTAGGGGTAACTATGGCTACACCTTC
CDR3 protein: CASSKIRGNYGYTF

D gene: NA
J gene: TRBJ1-5
clone size: NA
V gene: TRBV2
CDR3 DNA: TGTGCCAGCAGTGAAAACTCCATATATGACAATCAGCCCCAGCATTTT
CDR3 protein: CASSENSIYDNQPQHF

D gene: TRBD2
J gene: TRBJ2-2
clone size: NA
V gene: TRBV2
CDR3 DNA: TGTGCCAGTACTGTTAATAGCGGGGGGGCTGGGGACACCGGGGAGCTGTTTTTT
CDR3 protein: CASTVNSGGAGDTGELFF

D gene: NA
J gene: TRBJ2-2
clone size: once
V gene: TRBV7-2
CDR3 DNA: TGTGCCAGCAGGAGAGCCCAGGAGGGTCGGACTCCCGGGGAGCTGTTTTTT
CDR3 protein: CASRRAQEGRTPGELFF

D gene: NA
J gene: TRBJ2-5
clone size: NA
V gene: TRBV30
CDR3 DNA: TGTGCCTGGAGGTGGCCGGGAGCAGAGACCCAGTACTTC
CDR3 protein: CAWRWPGAETQYF

D gene: NA
J gene: TRBJ1-1
clone size: NA
V gene: TRBV27
CDR3 DNA: TGTGCCAGCAGTTTAAGTGGGAGGACTGAAGCTTTCTTT
CDR3 protein: CASSLSGRTEAFF

D gene: TRBD1
J gene: TRBJ1-6
clone size: NA
V gene: TRBV6-5
CDR3 DNA: TGTGCCAGCAGTTACTCGGGCAGGGGGATGGGGTCACCCCTCCACTTT
CDR3 protein: CASSYSGRGMGSPLHF

D gene: NA
J gene: TRBJ1-5
clone size: NA
V gene: TRBV6-1
CDR3 DNA: TGTGCCAGCAGTGGCCGCCAAACGACTAAGGGTTATAGCAATCAGCCCCAGCATTTT
CDR3 protein: CASSGRQTTKGYSNQPQHF

D gene: TRBD1
J gene: TRBJ1-1
clone size: NA
V gene: TRBV10-2
CDR3 DNA: TGCGCCACCGCGACAGGGGGGAACACTGAAGCTTTCTTT
CDR3 protein: CATATGGNTEAFF

D gene: TRBD1
J gene: TRBJ1-2
clone size: NA
V gene: TRBV6-5
CDR3 DNA: TGTGCCAGCAGTTATAACACAGGGGGTGGCTACACCTTC
CDR3 protein: CASSYNTGGGYTF

D gene: NA
J gene: TRBJ2-2
clone size: NA
V gene: TRBV4-2
CDR3 DNA: TGTGCCAGCAGCCAAGGAGGTGGCGACACCGGGGAGCTGTTTTTT
CDR3 protein: CASSQGGGDTGELFF

D gene: TRBD1
J gene: TRBJ2-7
clone size: NA
V gene: TRBV7-2
CDR3 DNA: TGTGCCAGCAGCTTCGGGACAGCCCCGCCCGAGCAGTACTTC
CDR3 protein: CASSFGTAPPEQYF

D gene: NA
J gene: TRBJ1-3
clone size: NA
V gene: TRBV6-1
CDR3 DNA: TGTGCCAGCAGTGGAGTGGGGGCGCTTTTTGGAAACACCATATATTTT
CDR3 protein: CASSGVGALFGNTIYF

D gene: NA
J gene: TRBJ2-3
clone size: NA
V gene: TRBV11-2
CDR3 DNA: TGTGCCAGCAGCTTAGACCTTTCCTCTGGGGGGGATACGCAGTATTTT
CDR3 protein: CASSLDLSSGGDTQYF

D gene: TRBD2
J gene: TRBJ2-5
clone size: NA
V gene: TRBV28
CDR3 DNA: TGTGCCAGCAGTTTATGGACTAGCGGGGTAGAGACCCAGTACTTC
CDR3 protein: CASSLWTSGVETQYF

D gene: NA
J gene: TRBJ2-7
clone size: once
V gene: TRBV6-1
CDR3 DNA: TGTGCCAGCAGTGAATTGGGGGCAGGGCCGTACGAGCAGTACTTC
CDR3 protein: CASSELGAGPYEQYF

D gene: NA
J gene: TRBJ2-2
clone size: many
V gene: TRBV10-1
CDR3 DNA: TGCGCCAGCAGTGGAGGTGTAGAATTCAACACCGGGGAGCTGTTTTTT
CDR3 protein: CASSGGVEFNTGELFF

D gene: TRBD2
J gene: TRBJ2-3
clone size: once
V gene: TRBV7-2
CDR3 DNA: TGTGCCAGCAGCTTCCTAGCGGGGGGGCGGGTAGATACGCAGTATTTT
CDR3 protein: CASSFLAGGRVDTQYF

D gene: NA
J gene: TRBJ1-3
clone size: NA
V gene: TRBV14
CDR3 DNA: TGTGCCAGCAGCCAAGTAGCCGGAAACACCATATATTTT
CDR3 protein: CASSQVAGNTIYF

D gene: NA
J gene: TRBJ1-1
clone size: NA
V gene: TRBV4-1
CDR3 DNA: TGCGCCAGCAGCCAAGAATTGGAGGTGTATCAAGACACTGAAGCTTTCTTT
CDR3 protein: CASSQELEVYQDTEAFF

D gene: TRBD1
J gene: TRBJ1-4
clone size: NA
V gene: TRBV2
CDR3 DNA: TGTGCCAGCACTAGGGGGCCGGGAGAAAAACTGTTTTTT
CDR3 protein: CASTRGPGEKLFF

D gene: NA
J gene: TRBJ2-5
clone size: NA
V gene: TRBV7-9
CDR3 DNA: TGTGCCAGCAGCCAGACACGTAACTCTAAAGAGACCCAGTACTTC
CDR3 protein: CASSQTRNSKETQYF

D gene: TRBD2
J gene: TRBJ2-1
clone size: NA
V gene: TRBV5-1
CDR3 DNA: TGCGCCAGCCGAACCCTAGCGGGGGGGCCAAGTGAGCAGTTCTTC
CDR3 protein: CASRTLAGGPSEQFF

D gene: TRBD2
J gene: TRBJ2-5
clone size: NA
V gene: TRBV11-2
CDR3 DNA: TGTGCCAGCAGCTTAACAAGCGGGGGGGGCCCGGGGACCCAGTACTTC
CDR3 protein: CASSLTSGGGPGTQYF

D gene: NA
J gene: TRBJ1-2
clone size: once
V gene: TRBV4-1
CDR3 DNA: TGCGCCAGCAGCCACACAGGTTACGATGGCTACACCTTC
CDR3 protein: CASSHTGYDGYTF

D gene: NA
J gene: TRBJ1-2
clone size: once
V gene: TRBV5-1
CDR3 DNA: TGCGCCAGCAGCTTGGGGGGGGACTATGGCTACACCTTC
CDR3 protein: CASSLGGDYGYTF

D gene: TRBD1
J gene: TRBJ1-2
clone size: once
V gene: TRBV5-6
CDR3 DNA: TGTGCCAGCAGCTCCCGGGACAGGGCCCCATTTTTGGGAGGCTACACCTTC
CDR3 protein: CASSSRDRAPFLGGYTF

D gene: NA
J gene: TRBJ2-7
clone size: NA
V gene: TRBV20-1
CDR3 DNA: TGCAGTGCCATCAGCTCCTACGAGCAGTACTTC
CDR3 protein: CSAISSYEQYF

D gene: NA
J gene: TRBJ2-1
clone size: NA
V gene: TRBV9
CDR3 DNA: TGTGCCAGCAGCGTAGCTGCGGGGGCCGGACCTGAGCAGTTCTTC
CDR3 protein: CASSVAAGAGPEQFF

D gene: TRBD1
J gene: TRBJ1-1
clone size: NA
V gene: TRBV27
CDR3 DNA: TGTGCCAGCAGCCGCGACAGGGACACTGAAGCTTTCTTT
CDR3 protein: CASSRDRDTEAFF

D gene: TRBD1
J gene: TRBJ2-2
clone size: NA
V gene: TRBV5-1
CDR3 DNA: TGCGCCAGCACCTCCCAGGGGGCAGTGTCGAACGGGGAGCTGTTTTTT
CDR3 protein: CASTSQGAVSNGELFF

D gene: TRBD2
J gene: TRBJ2-5
clone size: few
V gene: TRBV11-1
CDR3 DNA: TGTGCCAGCAGCTTGACGTGGACTAGCGGGGCCTCCTACCAAGAGACCCAGTACTTC
CDR3 protein: CASSLTWTSGASYQETQYF

D gene: NA
J gene: TRBJ1-2
clone size: NA
V gene: TRBV2
CDR3 DNA: TGTGCCAGCAGTTGGACGGGGTCGGGCTACACCTTC
CDR3 protein: CASSWTGSGYTF

D gene: NA
J gene: TRBJ1-5
clone size: NA
V gene: TRBV19
CDR3 DNA: TGTGCCAGTAGGACAGGAATAAGCAATCAGCCCCAGCATTTT
CDR3 protein: CASRTGISNQPQHF

D gene: TRBD1
J gene: TRBJ1-2
clone size: once
V gene: TRBV28
CDR3 DNA: TGTGCCAGCAGGACAGGGGGCGCCCCCTATGGCTACACCTTC
CDR3 protein: CASRTGGAPYGYTF

D gene: TRBD1
J gene: TRBJ2-5
clone size: NA
V gene: TRBV7-2
CDR3 DNA: TGTGCCAGCAGCTTGGGACAGGGGGAGACCCAGTACTTC
CDR3 protein: CASSLGQGETQYF

D gene: NA
J gene: TRBJ1-2
clone size: NA
V gene: TRBV19
CDR3 DNA: TGTGCCAGTAGTGTGCAGGGTCTTAACTATGGCTACACCTTC
CDR3 protein: CASSVQGLNYGYTF

D gene: TRBD1
J gene: TRBJ2-5
clone size: NA
V gene: TRBV28
CDR3 DNA: TGTGCCAGCAAAGAAGGGACAGGTTCAGGGGAGACCCAGTACTTC
CDR3 protein: CASKEGTGSGETQYF

D gene: NA
J gene: TRBJ2-3
clone size: NA
V gene: TRBV5-1
CDR3 DNA: TGCGCCAGCAGCCTCAACCGAGCGTCAGATGGCACAGATACGCAGTATTTT
CDR3 protein: CASSLNRASDGTDTQYF

D gene: NA
J gene: TRBJ2-5
clone size: NA
V gene: TRBV30
CDR3 DNA: TGTGCCTGGAGCCCCCGGGCCTGGGAGCAGTACTTC
CDR3 protein: CAWSPRAWEQYF

D gene: NA
J gene: TRBJ2-3
clone size: NA
V gene: TRBV2
CDR3 DNA: TGTGCCAGCACCTGGGGTGGGGGGGCGACAGATACGCAGTATTTT
CDR3 protein: CASTWGGGATDTQYF

D gene: NA
J gene: TRBJ2-5
clone size: once
V gene: TRBV7-2
CDR3 DNA: TGTGCCAGCAGCTACAGGGACGGGGAGACCCAGTACTTC
CDR3 protein: CASSYRDGETQYF

D gene: TRBD1
J gene: TRBJ1-1
clone size: NA
V gene: TRBV20-1
CDR3 DNA: TGCCAGACGGGACAGGGAAATGAAGCTTTCTTT
CDR3 protein: CQTGQGNEAFF

D gene: TRBD1
J gene: TRBJ1-1
clone size: NA
V gene: TRBV5-4
CDR3 DNA: TGTGCCAGCAGCTCCCCTAACTCGGACAGGCGGAACACTGAAGCTTTCTTT
CDR3 protein: CASSSPNSDRRNTEAFF

D gene: NA
J gene: TRBJ1-4
clone size: few
V gene: TRBV19
CDR3 DNA: TGTGCCAGTAGGCCTAGGGAAAAACTGTTTTTT
CDR3 protein: CASRPREKLFF

D gene: NA
J gene: TRBJ2-3
clone size: NA
V gene: TRBV5-4
CDR3 DNA: TGTGCCAGCAGCTTGGGGGGCGCAATGCCGGATACGCAGTATTTT
CDR3 protein: CASSLGGAMPDTQYF

D gene: TRBD1
J gene: TRBJ2-2
clone size: NA
V gene: TRBV27
CDR3 DNA: TGTGCCAGCAGTTTGGCAGGGGGCCCCTACACCGGGGAGCTGTTTTTT
CDR3 protein: CASSLAGGPYTGELFF

D gene: TRBD1
J gene: TRBJ1-1
clone size: NA
V gene: TRBV19
CDR3 DNA: TGTGCCAGTAGCATCCCGGCAGGGGGTCCCACTGAAGCTTTCTTT
CDR3 protein: CASSIPAGGPTEAFF

D gene: TRBD1
J gene: TRBJ1-6
clone size: NA
V gene: TRBV5-1
CDR3 DNA: TGCGCCAGCAGCTTGGCTCTACAGGGGGCTCCCTTAAATAATTCACCCCTCCACTTT
CDR3 protein: CASSLALQGAPLNNSPLHF

D gene: NA
J gene: TRBJ1-6
clone size: NA
V gene: TRBV7-6
CDR3 DNA: TGTGCCAGCAGCTTAGGGTCGGTAGATTCACCCCTCCACTTT
CDR3 protein: CASSLGSVDSPLHF

D gene: TRBD2
J gene: TRBJ2-2
clone size: NA
V gene: TRBV27
CDR3 DNA: TGTGCCAGCAGGGCTAGCGGGGGGGCCCGGTCCGGGGAGCTGTTTTTT
CDR3 protein: CASRASGGARSGELFF

D gene: NA
J gene: TRBJ2-7
clone size: NA
V gene: TRBV27
CDR3 DNA: TGTGCCAGCAGTCCATTTGGCCACGAGCAGTACTTC
CDR3 protein: CASSPFGHEQYF

D gene: NA
J gene: TRBJ1-4
clone size: NA
V gene: TRBV19
CDR3 DNA: TGTGCCAGTAGTATGGGCAGGGCGGGGTCGACTAATGAAAAACTGTTTTTT
CDR3 protein: CASSMGRAGSTNEKLFF

D gene: NA
J gene: TRBJ2-1
clone size: NA
V gene: TRBV5-6
CDR3 DNA: TGTGCCAGCAGCCCAACGGGGGGCCTCTCCTACAATGAGCAGTTCTTC
CDR3 protein: CASSPTGGLSYNEQFF

D gene: NA
J gene: TRBJ1-1
clone size: few
V gene: TRBV5-4
CDR3 DNA: TGTACTTATGGGGCCACTCGTAGGGGCACTGAAGCTTTCTTT
CDR3 protein: CTYGATRRGTEAFF

D gene: TRBD2
J gene: TRBJ2-3
clone size: once
V gene: TRBV5-1
CDR3 DNA: TGCGCCAGCAGCTTGGTGACTAGCGGGGGAGATACGCAGTATTTT
CDR3 protein: CASSLVTSGGDTQYF

D gene: NA
J gene: TRBJ1-2
clone size: NA
V gene: TRBV6-1
CDR3 DNA: TGTGCCAGCAGTGGGTTACAGGGTGGGTACGGCTACACCTTC
CDR3 protein: CASSGLQGGYGYTF

D gene: TRBD2
J gene: TRBJ2-1
clone size: NA
V gene: TRBV19
CDR3 DNA: TGTGCCAGTGAGGAAGGAGGGAGGGTTCCGTTCTTC
CDR3 protein: CASEEGGRVPFF

D gene: TRBD1
J gene: TRBJ2-7
clone size: NA
V gene: TRBV28
CDR3 DNA: TGTGCCAGCAGTCGCCGTATGGGACAGGGGACCGAGCAGTACTTC
CDR3 protein: CASSRRMGQGTEQYF